This T cell receptor (beta chain) was sequenced in a study of shared clonotypes between healthy human individuals. Overall study results and limits: Naive subsets usually exceeded memory subsets in estimated richness.

On this clone: Its antigen is unidentified.

TCRdb keeps only in-frame clones here, not all; method: immunoSEQ multiplex PCR. In the table there are 550,000 to 700,000 clones, about three quarters of which are singletons. The CDR3 is made up of 12 amino acids. Germline V gene sequence: CDR1 MNHNY, CDR2 SVGAGI (reference sequence). V lost 8 bases, J lost 6 bases, and 13 bases lay in between. The chain couples TRBV6-6 to TRBJ1-1; D is unresolved. What was sequenced was memory CD4+ T cells sorted from blood. This sample's subset: CD45RA-negative fraction. This receptor was identified in a woman in her 30s in good health. The CDR3 DNA reads as TGTGCCAGCCGGAAAGGGCAGGCTGAAGCTTTCTTT. It yields the protein CASRKGQAEAFF.